The rows below give T cell receptor beta chains drawn from one sample of a study of CD8+ T cells in alopecia areata. TCRdb's table, derived via immunoSEQ multiplex PCR, lists solely in-frame clones and lacks some. The data hold 140,000 to 150,000 clones, with approximately 65% observed a single time. The specimen was CD8+ T cells sorted from blood. All receptors derive from a human donor in good health. The CDR3 runs from the conserved cysteine through the conserved F or W. A D gene is named only where the DNA matches it firmly. Clone size is not always given. Where it is, it says once, few, many or a class for expanded clones.

>TRBJ2-5|NA|TRBV7-9|TRBD2
TGTGCCAGCGGTACTAGCGGGAGGGGAGAGTATCAAGAGACCCAGTACTTC
CASGTSGRGEYQETQYF
>TRBJ1-5|NA|TRBV27|NA
TGTGCCAGCAGTTCCCTTTTCAGGGATAGCAATCAGCCCCAGCATTTT
CASSSLFRDSNQPQHF
>TRBJ2-2|NA|TRBV6-5|NA
TGTGCCAGCAGTTACTCGCCAGACGGGGAGCTGTTTTTT
CASSYSPDGELFF
>TRBJ1-1|NA|TRBV29-1|NA
TGCAGCGTTGGTTCAAACACTGAAGCTTTCTTT
CSVGSNTEAFF
>TRBJ2-7|NA|TRBV7-4|NA
TGTGCCAGCAGCTTCTCCTACGAGCAGTACTTC
CASSFSYEQYF
>TRBJ2-1|NA|TRBV7-9|TRBD2
TGTGCCAGCAGCGTCCGGGGATCGAGCGGGGCAACCTACAATGAGCAGTTCTTC
CASSVRGSSGATYNEQFF
>TRBJ2-7|few|TRBV5-1|NA
TGCGCCAGCAGCTTGGCCGCGACAGGCGAGCAGTACTTC
CASSLAATGEQYF
>TRBJ2-2|NA|TRBV4-1|TRBD2
TGCGCCAGCAGCCCGACCGTGGCTAGCGGGACGAACACCGGGGAGCTGTTTTTT
CASSPTVASGTNTGELFF
>TRBJ1-2|NA|TRBV6-5|NA
TGTGCCAGCAGCTCCCCCCAGGCCGGCTACACCTTC
CASSSPQAGYTF
>TRBJ2-7|NA|TRBV6-6|TRBD1
TGTGCCAGCAGTTTCGCGGACAGGGCCTACGAGCAGTACTTC
CASSFADRAYEQYF
>TRBJ2-7|few|TRBV9|NA
TGTGCCAGCAGCGTAGGACAGACCTACGAGCAGTACTTC
CASSVGQTYEQYF
>TRBJ1-2|NA|TRBV27|TRBD1
TGTGCCAGCACCGGAATCGGACAGGGGGGAGGCTACACCTTC
CASTGIGQGGGYTF
>TRBJ2-5|NA|TRBV19|TRBD2
TGTGCCAGTAGTCCGGGACTAGCGGGAGCGCAAGAGACCCAGTACTTC
CASSPGLAGAQETQYF
>TRBJ2-1|NA|TRBV30|NA
TGTGCCTGGAGTAAGCCGATTCCCTACAATGAGCAGTTCTTC
CAWSKPIPYNEQFF
>TRBJ2-5|NA|TRBV5-1|NA
TGCGCCAGCAGCTTGTTTTTACTTCGGGACTCCCAGTACTTC
CASSLFLLRDSQYF
>TRBJ1-4|few|TRBV19|TRBD1
TGTGCCAGTAGTGACGGGACAGTGGGGAATGAAAAACTGTTTTTT
CASSDGTVGNEKLFF
>TRBJ2-3|NA|TRBV4-1|NA
TGCGCCAGCAGCCAAGAGGGGGCAGATACGCAGTATTTT
CASSQEGADTQYF
>TRBJ1-2|NA|TRBV29-1|NA
TGCAGCGTCCCCGGACACCACTATGGCTACACCTTC
CSVPGHHYGYTF
>TRBJ2-2|NA|TRBV11-2|NA
TGTGCCAGCAGCTCCACGAAATTGAGCACCGGGGAGCTGTTTTTT
CASSSTKLSTGELFF
>TRBJ2-7|few|TRBV19|NA
TGTGCCAGTATGGGCACAGATTCCTACGAGCAGTACTTC
CASMGTDSYEQYF
>TRBJ2-1|NA|TRBV30|TRBD2
TGTGCCTGGAGCTTTCGAAGCGGGAGTCATGAGCAGTTCTTC
CAWSFRSGSHEQFF
>TRBJ2-1|NA|TRBV7-6|NA
TGTGCCAGCAGCTTAGGGTTACACAATGAGCAGTTCTTC
CASSLGLHNEQFF
>TRBJ1-5|NA|TRBV7-9|NA
TGTGCCAGCAGCTTAGGGGGCCTTAATCAGCCCCAGCATTTT
CASSLGGLNQPQHF
>TRBJ1-3|NA|TRBV9|NA
TGTGCCAGCAGCGGATCGATGCCCACTGGAAACACCATATATTTT
CASSGSMPTGNTIYF